The clone carrying this TCR beta chain was seen only a few times. Assay: immunoSEQ multiplex PCR; the TCRdb copy retains only in-frame clones and omits some. This repertoire shows approximately 230,000 clones, 84% found once; its top ten account for about 20%. These data are taken from a study of blood T cell repertoires in COVID-19. Study-level background: Acute and convalescent COVID-19 samples came from the United States, Italy and Spain. The cDNA or gDNA used as material had been derived from T cells, B-cell-depleted T cells, or PBMCs.

The CDR3 length is 14 residues. CDR1 is MGHDK, CDR2 SYGVNS, per germline. Trimming left V 6 bases short and J 5 bases short, with 17 bases between. Input material: peripheral blood. The TCR comes from a man aged 25-40 years with active or convalescent COVID-19. This sequence joins TRBV25-1 and TRBJ2-7; D unclear. This chain's CDR3 is CASSDPRLVDEQYF. The CDR3 DNA follows: TGTGCCAGCAGCGACCCGAGGTTGGTCGACGAGCAGTACTTC.